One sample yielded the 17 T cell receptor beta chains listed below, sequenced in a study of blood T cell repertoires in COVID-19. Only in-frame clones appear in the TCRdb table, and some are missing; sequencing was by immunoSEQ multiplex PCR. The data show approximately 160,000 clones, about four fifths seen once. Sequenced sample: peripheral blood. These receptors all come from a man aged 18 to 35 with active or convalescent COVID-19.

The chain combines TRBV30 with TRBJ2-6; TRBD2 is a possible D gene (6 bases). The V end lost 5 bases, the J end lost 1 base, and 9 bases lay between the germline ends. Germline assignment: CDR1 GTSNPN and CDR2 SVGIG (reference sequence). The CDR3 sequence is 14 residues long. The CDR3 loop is CAWSGGSGANVLTF. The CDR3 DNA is TGTGCCTGGTCAGGAGGGTCTGGGGCCAACGTCCTGACTTTC.

The CDR3 region is CASSRVPDTQYF. The CDR3 nucleotides read TGTGCCAGCAGTAGAGTTCCAGATACGCAGTATTTT. The chain employs TRBV5-5 and TRBJ2-3; D is unresolved. V lost 5 bases, J lost 4 bases, and 8 bases lay in between. This CDR3 contains 12 residues. CDR1 SGHKS and CDR2 YYEKEE come from the germline V gene (reference sequence).

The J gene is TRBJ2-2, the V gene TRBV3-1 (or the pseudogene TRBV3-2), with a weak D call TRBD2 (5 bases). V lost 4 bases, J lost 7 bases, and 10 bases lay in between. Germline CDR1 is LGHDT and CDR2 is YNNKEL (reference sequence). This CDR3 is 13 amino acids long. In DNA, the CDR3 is TGTGCCAGCAGCCTCCTGGGAGACGGGGAGCTGTTTTTT. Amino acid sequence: CASSLLGDGELFF.

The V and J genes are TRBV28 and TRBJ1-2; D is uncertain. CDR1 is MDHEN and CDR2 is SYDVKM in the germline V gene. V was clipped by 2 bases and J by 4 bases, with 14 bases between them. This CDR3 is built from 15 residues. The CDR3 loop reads CASSLPPSFSYGYTF. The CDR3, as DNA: TGTGCCAGCAGTTTACCCCCTAGTTTTTCCTATGGCTACACCTTC.

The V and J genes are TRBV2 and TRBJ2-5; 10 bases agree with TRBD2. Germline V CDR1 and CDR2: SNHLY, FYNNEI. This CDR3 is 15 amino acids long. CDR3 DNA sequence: TGTGCTAACCGGGGTGGTAGCGGGAGGCCAGAGACCCAGTACTTC. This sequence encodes CANRGGSGRPETQYF.

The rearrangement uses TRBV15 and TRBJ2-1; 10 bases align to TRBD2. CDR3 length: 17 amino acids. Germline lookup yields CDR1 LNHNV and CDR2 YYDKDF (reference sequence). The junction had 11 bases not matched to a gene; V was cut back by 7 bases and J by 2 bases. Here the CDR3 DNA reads TGTGCCACCACCTCTCGGACTAGCGGTAGGACCTACAATGAGCAGTTCTTC. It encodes CATTSRTSGRTYNEQFF.

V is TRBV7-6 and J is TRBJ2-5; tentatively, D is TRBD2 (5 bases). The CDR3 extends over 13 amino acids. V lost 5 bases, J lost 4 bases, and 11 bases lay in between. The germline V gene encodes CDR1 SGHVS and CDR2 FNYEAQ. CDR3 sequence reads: CASSLSVRETQYF. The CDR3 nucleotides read TGTGCCAGCAGCCTTAGCGTTCGAGAGACCCAGTACTTC.

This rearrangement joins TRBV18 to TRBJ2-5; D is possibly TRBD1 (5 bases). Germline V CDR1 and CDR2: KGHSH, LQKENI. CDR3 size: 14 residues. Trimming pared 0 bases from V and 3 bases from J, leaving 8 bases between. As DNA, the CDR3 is TGTGCCAGCTCACCACCGCTCAGGGAAGAGACCCAGTACTTC. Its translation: CASSPPLREETQYF. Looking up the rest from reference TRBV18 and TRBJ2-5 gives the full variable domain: NAGVMQNPRHLVRRRGQEARLRCSPMKGHSHVYWYRQLPEEGLKFMVYLQKENIIDESGMPKERFSAEFPKEGPSILRIQQVVRGDSAAYFCASSPPLREETQYFGPGTRLLVL.

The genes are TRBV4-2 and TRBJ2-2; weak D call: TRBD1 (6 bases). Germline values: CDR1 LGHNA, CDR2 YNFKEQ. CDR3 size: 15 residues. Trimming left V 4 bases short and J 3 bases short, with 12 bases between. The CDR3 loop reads CASSLGAIDTGELFF. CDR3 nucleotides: TGTGCCAGCAGCCTGGGGGCGATTGACACCGGGGAGCTGTTTTTT.

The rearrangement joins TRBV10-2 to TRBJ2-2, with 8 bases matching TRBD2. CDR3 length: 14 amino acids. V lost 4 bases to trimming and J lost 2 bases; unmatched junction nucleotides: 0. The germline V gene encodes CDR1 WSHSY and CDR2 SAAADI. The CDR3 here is CASSVAGNTGELFF. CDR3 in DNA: TGCGCCAGCAGTGTAGCGGGAAACACCGGGGAGCTGTTTTTT.

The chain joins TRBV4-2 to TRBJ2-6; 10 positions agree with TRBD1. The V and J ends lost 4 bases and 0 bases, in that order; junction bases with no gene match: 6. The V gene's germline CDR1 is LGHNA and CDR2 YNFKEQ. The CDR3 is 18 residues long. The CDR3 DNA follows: TGTGCCAGCAGCCTGTGGGACAGGGGAATCTCTGGGGCCAACGTCCTGACTTTC. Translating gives CASSLWDRGISGANVLTF.

This CDR3 reads CASSRGRDEQYF. DNA of the CDR3: TGTGCCAGCAGCCGGGGAAGGGACGAGCAGTACTTC. The gene calls are TRBV7-9 and TRBJ2-7, with D possibly matching TRBD2 (5 bases). The CDR3 runs to 12 residues. In germline, CDR1 is SEHNR, CDR2 FQNEAQ (reference sequence). The V end was cut by 5 bases, the J end by 5 bases, with 10 bases between.

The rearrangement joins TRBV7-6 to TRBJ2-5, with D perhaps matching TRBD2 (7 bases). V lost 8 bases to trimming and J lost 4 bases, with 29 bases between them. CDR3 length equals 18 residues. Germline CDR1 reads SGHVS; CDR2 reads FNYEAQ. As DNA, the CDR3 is TGTGCCAGCGGAAAGGGGCCTAGGGGGGGGCATTTCCGAGAGACCCAGTACTTC. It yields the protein CASGKGPRGGHFRETQYF.

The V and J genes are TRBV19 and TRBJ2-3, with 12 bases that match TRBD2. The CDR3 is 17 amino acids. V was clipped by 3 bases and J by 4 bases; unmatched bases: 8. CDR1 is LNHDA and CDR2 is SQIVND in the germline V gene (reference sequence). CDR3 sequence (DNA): TGTGCCAGTAGTATTCGGGCGGCTAGCGGGAGGGCAGATACGCAGTATTTT. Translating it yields CASSIRAASGRADTQYF.

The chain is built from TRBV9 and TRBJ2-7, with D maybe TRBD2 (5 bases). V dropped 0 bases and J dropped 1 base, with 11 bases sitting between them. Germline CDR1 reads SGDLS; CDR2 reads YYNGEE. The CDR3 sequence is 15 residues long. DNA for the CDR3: TGTGCCAGCAGCGTAGGTCCCGGAGGTTCCTACGAGCAGTACTTC. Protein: CASSVGPGGSYEQYF.

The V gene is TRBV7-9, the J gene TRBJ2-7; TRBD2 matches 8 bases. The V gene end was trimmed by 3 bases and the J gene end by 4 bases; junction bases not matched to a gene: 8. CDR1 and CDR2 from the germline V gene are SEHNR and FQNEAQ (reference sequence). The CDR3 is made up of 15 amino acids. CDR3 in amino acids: CASSFALAGPYEQYF. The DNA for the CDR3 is TGTGCCAGCAGCTTTGCTCTAGCGGGCCCATACGAGCAGTACTTC.

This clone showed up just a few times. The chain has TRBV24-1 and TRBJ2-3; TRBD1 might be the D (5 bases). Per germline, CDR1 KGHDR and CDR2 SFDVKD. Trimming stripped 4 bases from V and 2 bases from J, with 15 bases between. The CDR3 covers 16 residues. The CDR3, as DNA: TGTGCCACCAGTGACCCATTAAAGGGGAACACAGATACGCAGTATTTT. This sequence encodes CATSDPLKGNTDTQYF.